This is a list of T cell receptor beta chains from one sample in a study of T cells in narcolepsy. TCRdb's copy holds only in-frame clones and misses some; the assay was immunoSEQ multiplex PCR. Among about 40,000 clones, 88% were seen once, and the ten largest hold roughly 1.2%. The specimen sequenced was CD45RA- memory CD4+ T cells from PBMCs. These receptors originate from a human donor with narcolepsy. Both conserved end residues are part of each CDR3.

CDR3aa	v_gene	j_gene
CATSLGGTDTQYF	TRBV15	TRBJ2-3
CASSLRTGGFEQYF	TRBV11-3	TRBJ2-7
CASSLGSGSPLHF	TRBV5-1	TRBJ1-6
CASSNTPGGWQPQHF	TRBV19	TRBJ1-5
CAVRGGRTGELFF	TRBV6-6	TRBJ2-2
CASSYVEGSDEQYF	TRBV5-1	TRBJ2-7
CASSFLTGAQPQHF	TRBV7-3	TRBJ1-5
CASKHGTNSNQPQHF	TRBV19	TRBJ1-5
CASSLEGLGQPQHF	TRBV28	TRBJ1-5
CASSQFGPDTQYF	TRBV7-6	TRBJ2-3
CASSLAGGTKNIQYF	TRBV5-1	TRBJ2-4
CASSLGGGYAFF	TRBV11-2	TRBJ1-1
CASSHGAEPETQYF	TRBV5-4	TRBJ2-5
CAIGAGANTGELFF	TRBV10-3	TRBJ2-2
CAWHSGNTIYF	TRBV30	TRBJ1-3
CASGLALAGGALEQFF	TRBV12-5	TRBJ2-1
CATSRLADTYNEQFF	TRBV5-6	TRBJ2-1
CAVTGTGQGGYTF	TRBV6-6	TRBJ1-2
CASSAYRGNTEAFF	TRBV7-8	TRBJ1-1
CSFRVAGELFF	TRBV29-1	TRBJ2-2
CASSVGGTETQYF	TRBV6-6	TRBJ2-5
CASTTRQWTSGGRDNEQFF	TRBV27	TRBJ2-1
CASSEAGSFYGYTF	TRBV2	TRBJ1-2
CASSLGGAIQANYGYTF	TRBV5-1	TRBJ1-2
CASTMTGWDEQYF	TRBV25-1	TRBJ2-7
CASTGGWSLNQPQHF	TRBV6-1	TRBJ1-5
CASSPEVGRPTDTQYF	TRBV7-6	TRBJ2-3
CSVLRSDSYNEQFF	TRBV29-1	TRBJ2-1
CASSLGHTNTGELFF	TRBV9	TRBJ2-2
CARSLVRQRGGQLDEQYF	TRBV7-5	TRBJ2-7
CASSRDYRVLRSDTQYF	TRBV19	TRBJ2-3
CASSYSGSRHNEQFF	TRBV6-5	TRBJ2-1
CASSQELAGGPSILGEQYF	TRBV4-3	TRBJ2-7
CASRTSREQYF	TRBV6-6	TRBJ2-7
CASSLGSAGIGAGANVLTF	TRBV7-8	TRBJ2-6
CASSPFDRLGTEAFF	TRBV14	TRBJ1-1
CASSDGRADYGYTF	TRBV10-2	TRBJ1-2
CASSLGAGGTYEQYF	TRBV7-2	TRBJ2-7